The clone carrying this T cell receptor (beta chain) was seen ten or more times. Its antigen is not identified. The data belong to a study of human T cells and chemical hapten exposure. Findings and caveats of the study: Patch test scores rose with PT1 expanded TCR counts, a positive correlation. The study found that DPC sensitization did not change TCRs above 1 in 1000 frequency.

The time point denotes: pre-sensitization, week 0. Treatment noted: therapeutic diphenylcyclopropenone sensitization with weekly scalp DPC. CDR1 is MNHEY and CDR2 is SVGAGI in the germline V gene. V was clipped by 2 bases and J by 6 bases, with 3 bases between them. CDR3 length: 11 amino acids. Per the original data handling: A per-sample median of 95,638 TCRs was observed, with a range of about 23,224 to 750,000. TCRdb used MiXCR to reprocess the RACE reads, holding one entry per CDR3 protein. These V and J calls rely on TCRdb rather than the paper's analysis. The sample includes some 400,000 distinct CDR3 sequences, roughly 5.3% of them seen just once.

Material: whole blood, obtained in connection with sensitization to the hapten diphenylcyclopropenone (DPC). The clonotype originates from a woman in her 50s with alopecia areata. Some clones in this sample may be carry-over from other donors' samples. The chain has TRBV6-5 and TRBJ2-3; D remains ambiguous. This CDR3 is CASSYQDTQYF. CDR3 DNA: TGTGCCAGCAGTTACCAGGATACGCAGTATTTT.